The clone carrying this T cell receptor beta chain was counted ten times or more. This sample was included in a study of Graves' ophthalmopathy and Graves' hyperthyroidism. The ends were cut back, 2 bases at V and 8 bases at J, with 12 bases in the middle. This CDR3 is 13 amino acids long. CDR1 is SGHTA and CDR2 is FQGNSA in the germline V gene. None of the included patients had other autoimmune diseases, uncontrolled infections, pregnancy or lactation, as these led to exclusion. Researchers took RNA transcripts and amplified TCR beta CDR3 regions from them. HTBI primers were used in a first-round RT-PCR, which preceded a second-round multiplex PCR. TCRdb redid the calling of the multiplex PCR reads with MiXCR, one entry per CDR3 protein. The sample lists hundreds of thousands of distinct CDR3 sequences, 22% occurring once.

Input material: peripheral blood. The chain joins TRBV7-2 to TRBJ1-1; D remains unclear. This clonotype was obtained from a young woman with stable Graves' hyperthyroidism. Some clones in this sample may be carry-over from other donors' samples. The DNA for the CDR3 is TGTGCCAGCAGCTTACTTCGGGGAAACGAAGCTTTCTTT. Protein product: CASSLLRGNEAFF. Combining the CDR3 with reference TRBV7-2 and TRBJ1-1 gives the whole variable domain GAGVSQSPSNKVTEKGKDVELRCDPISGHTALYWYRQSLGQGLEFLIYFQGNSAPDKSGLPSDRFSAERTGGSVSTLTIQRTQQEDSAVYLCASSLLRGNEAFFGQGTRLTVV.